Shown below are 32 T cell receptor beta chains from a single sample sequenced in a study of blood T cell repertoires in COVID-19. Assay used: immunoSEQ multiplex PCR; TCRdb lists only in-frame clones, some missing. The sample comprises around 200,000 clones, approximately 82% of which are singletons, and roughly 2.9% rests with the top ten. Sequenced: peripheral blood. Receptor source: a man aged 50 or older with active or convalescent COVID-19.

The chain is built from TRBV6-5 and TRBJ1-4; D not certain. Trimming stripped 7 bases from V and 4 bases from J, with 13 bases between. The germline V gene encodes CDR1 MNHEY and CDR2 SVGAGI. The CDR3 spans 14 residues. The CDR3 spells CASTRGGFNEKLFF. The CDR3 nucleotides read TGTGCCAGCACCCGCGGAGGGTTTAATGAAAAACTGTTTTTT.

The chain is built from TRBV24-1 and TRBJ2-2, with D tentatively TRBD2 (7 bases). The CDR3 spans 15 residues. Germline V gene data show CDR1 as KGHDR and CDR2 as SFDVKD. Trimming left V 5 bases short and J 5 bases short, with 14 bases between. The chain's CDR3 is CATSGGGRWTGELFF. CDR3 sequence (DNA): TGTGCCACCAGTGGGGGGGGCAGGTGGACCGGGGAGCTGTTTTTT.

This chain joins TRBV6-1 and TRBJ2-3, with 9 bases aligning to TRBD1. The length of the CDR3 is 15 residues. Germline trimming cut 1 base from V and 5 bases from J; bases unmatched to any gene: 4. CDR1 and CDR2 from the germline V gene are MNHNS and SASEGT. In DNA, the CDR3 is TGTGCCAGCAGTGAAGTGGGACAGGGAGTAGATACGCAGTATTTT. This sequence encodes CASSEVGQGVDTQYF.

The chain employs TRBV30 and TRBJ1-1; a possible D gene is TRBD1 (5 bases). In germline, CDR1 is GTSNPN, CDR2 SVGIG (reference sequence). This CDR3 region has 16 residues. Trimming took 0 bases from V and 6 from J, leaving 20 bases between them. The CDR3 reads CAWSVQGTQGGAEAFF. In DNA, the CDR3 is TGTGCCTGGAGTGTTCAAGGAACCCAGGGTGGCGCTGAAGCTTTCTTT.

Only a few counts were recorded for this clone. CDR3 loop: CASSFQGISVQKLFF. CDR3 sequence (DNA): TGTGCCAGCAGTTTCCAGGGTATTTCCGTCCAAAAACTGTTTTTT. The V call is TRBV27, the J call TRBJ1-4; tentatively, D is TRBD1 (5 bases). Germline assignment: CDR1 MNHEY and CDR2 SMNVEV (reference sequence). This CDR3 comprises 15 residues. V lost 3 bases, J lost 9 bases, and 17 bases lay in between.

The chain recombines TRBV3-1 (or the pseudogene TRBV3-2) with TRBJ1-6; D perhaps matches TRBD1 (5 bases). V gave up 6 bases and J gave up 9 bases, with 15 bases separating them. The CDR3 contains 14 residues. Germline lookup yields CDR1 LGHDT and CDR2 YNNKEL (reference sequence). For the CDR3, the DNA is TGTGCCAGCAGACCTGGGGGGGAACGTTCACCCCTCCACTTT. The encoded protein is CASRPGGERSPLHF.

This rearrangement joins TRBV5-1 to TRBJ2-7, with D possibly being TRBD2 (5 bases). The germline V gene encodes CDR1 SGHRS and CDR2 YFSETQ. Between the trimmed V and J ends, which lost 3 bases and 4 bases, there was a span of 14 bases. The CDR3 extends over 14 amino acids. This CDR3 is CASSSDLGKYEQYF. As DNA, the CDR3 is TGCGCCAGCAGCTCTGACCTCGGGAAATACGAGCAGTACTTC.

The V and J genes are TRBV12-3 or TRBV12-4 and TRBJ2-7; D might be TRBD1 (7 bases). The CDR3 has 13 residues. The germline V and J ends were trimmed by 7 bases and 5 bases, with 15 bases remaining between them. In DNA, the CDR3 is TGTGCCAGCACCCTGGCAGGGGGGCACGAGCAGTACTTC. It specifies CASTLAGGHEQYF.

The CDR3 DNA sequence: TGTGCCAGCAGCTTAGGGACGGGAACCTACGAGCAGTACTTC. The encoded protein is CASSLGTGTYEQYF. The V call is TRBV7-8, the J call TRBJ2-7, with D maybe TRBD2 (5 bases). The germline gives CDR1 SGHVS, CDR2 FQNEAQ. V was shortened by 1 base and J by 2 bases, with 9 bases between the two germline ends. The CDR3 is made up of 14 amino acids. The full variable domain, completed using reference TRBV7-8 and TRBJ2-7, is GAGVSQSPRYKVAKRGQDVALRCDPISGHVSLFWYQQALGQGPEFLTYFQNEAQLDKSGLPSDRFFAERPEGSVSTLKIQRTQQEDSAVYLCASSLGTGTYEQYFGPGTRLTVT.

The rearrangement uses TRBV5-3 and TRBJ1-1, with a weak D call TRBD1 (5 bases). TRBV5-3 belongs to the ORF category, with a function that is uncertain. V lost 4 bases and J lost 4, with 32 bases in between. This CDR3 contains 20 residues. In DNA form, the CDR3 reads TGTGCCAGAAGCGTGCAACACTCCGGGCTGCTCGCAGGGTTGTGCACTGAAGCTTTCTTT. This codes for CARSVQHSGLLAGLCTEAFF.

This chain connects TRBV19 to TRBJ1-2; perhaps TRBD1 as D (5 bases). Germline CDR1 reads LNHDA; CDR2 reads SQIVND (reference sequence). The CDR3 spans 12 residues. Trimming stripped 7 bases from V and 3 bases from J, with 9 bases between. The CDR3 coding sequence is TGTGCCAGTACCGACAGCCACTATGGCTACACCTTC. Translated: CASTDSHYGYTF.

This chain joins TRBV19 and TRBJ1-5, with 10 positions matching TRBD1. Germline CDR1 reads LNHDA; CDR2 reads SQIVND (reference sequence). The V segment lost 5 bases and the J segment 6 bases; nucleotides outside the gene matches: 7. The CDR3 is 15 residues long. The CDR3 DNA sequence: TGTGCCAGTAGTCCCAATGACAGGGGGCCTCAGCCCCAGCATTTT. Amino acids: CASSPNDRGPQPQHF.

The CDR3 DNA reads as TGTGCCAGCAGCTCTCCGCGGACTAGCGGGGGGGAGACCCAGTACTTC. Translated: CASSSPRTSGGETQYF. The V and J genes are TRBV7-2 and TRBJ2-5; 14 nucleotides agree with TRBD2. This CDR3 comprises 16 residues. J was trimmed by 5 bases and V by 4 bases; bases with no gene match: 6. The germline gives CDR1 SGHTA, CDR2 FQGNSA.

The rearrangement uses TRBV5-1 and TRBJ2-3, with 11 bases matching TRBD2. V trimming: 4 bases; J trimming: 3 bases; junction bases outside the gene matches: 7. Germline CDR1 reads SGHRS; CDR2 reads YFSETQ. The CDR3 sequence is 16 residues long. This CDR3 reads CASSRYSGGATDTQYF. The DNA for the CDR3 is TGCGCCAGCAGCAGATATAGCGGGGGGGCGACAGATACGCAGTATTTT.

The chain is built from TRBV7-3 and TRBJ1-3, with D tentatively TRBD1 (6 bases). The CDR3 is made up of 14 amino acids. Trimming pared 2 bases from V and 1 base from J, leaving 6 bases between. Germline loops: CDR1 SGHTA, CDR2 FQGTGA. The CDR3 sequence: CASSLDRSGNTIYF. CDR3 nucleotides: TGTGCCAGCAGCTTAGACAGGTCTGGAAACACCATATATTTT.

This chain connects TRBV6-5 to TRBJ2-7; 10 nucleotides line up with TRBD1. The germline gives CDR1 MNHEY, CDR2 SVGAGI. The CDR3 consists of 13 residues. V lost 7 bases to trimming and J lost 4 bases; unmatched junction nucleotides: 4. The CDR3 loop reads CASNPGQGYEQYF. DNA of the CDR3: TGTGCCAGCAACCCGGGACAGGGGTACGAGCAGTACTTC.

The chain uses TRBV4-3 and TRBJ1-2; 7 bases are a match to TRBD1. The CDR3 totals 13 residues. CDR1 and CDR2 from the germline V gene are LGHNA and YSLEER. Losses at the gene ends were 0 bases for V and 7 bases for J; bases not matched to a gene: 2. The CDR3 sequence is CASSQDTGVGYTF. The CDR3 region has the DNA TGCGCCAGCAGCCAAGACACAGGGGTTGGCTACACCTTC.

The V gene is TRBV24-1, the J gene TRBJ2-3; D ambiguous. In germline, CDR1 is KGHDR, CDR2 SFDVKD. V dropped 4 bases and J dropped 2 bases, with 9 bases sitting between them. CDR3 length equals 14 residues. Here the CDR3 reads CATSDRRHTDTQYF. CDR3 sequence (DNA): TGTGCCACCAGTGACCGACGACACACAGATACGCAGTATTTT.

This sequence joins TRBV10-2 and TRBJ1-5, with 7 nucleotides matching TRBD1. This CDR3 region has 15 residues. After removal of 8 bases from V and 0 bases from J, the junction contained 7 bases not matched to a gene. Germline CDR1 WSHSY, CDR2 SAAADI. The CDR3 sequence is CASSDRADSNQPQHF. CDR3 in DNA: TGCGCCAGCTCCGACAGGGCGGATAGCAATCAGCCCCAGCATTTT.

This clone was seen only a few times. CDR3 loop: CAIRDRTNTEAFF. The CDR3 nucleotides read TGTGCCATCAGGGACAGGACGAACACTGAAGCTTTCTTT. The rearrangement links TRBV10-3 to TRBJ1-1; TRBD1 agrees at 7 bases. After removal of 6 bases from V and 1 base from J, the junction contained 2 bases not matched to a gene. Germline V lookup: CDR1 ENHRY, CDR2 SYGVKD. The CDR3 consists of 13 residues.

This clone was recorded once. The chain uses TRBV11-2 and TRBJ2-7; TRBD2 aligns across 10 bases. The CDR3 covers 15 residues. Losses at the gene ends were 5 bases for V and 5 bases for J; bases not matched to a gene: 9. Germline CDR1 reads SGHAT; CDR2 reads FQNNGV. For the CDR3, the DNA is TGTGCCAGCAGCCCAGCGGGGGGGCTGGTAGACGAGCAGTACTTC. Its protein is CASSPAGGLVDEQYF. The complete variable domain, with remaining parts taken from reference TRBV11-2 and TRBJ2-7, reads EAGVAQSPRYKIIEKRQSVAFWCNPISGHATLYWYQQILGQGPKLLIQFQNNGVVDDSQLPKDRFSAERLKGVDSTLKIQPAKLEDSAVYLCASSPAGGLVDEQYFGPGTRLTVT.

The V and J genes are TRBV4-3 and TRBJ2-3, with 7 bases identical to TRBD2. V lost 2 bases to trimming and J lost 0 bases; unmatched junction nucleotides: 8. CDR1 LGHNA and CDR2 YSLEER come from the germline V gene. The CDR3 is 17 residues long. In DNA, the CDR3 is TGCGCCAGCAGCCAACAATGGGGGGGGGTTAGCACAGATACGCAGTATTTT. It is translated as CASSQQWGGVSTDTQYF.

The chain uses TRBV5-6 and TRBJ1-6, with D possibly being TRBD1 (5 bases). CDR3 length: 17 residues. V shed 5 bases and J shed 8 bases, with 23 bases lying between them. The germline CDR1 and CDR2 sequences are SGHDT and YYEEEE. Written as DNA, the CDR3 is TGTGCCAGCAGTCCTAGTGACAGAGGTCTTGTATATTCACCCCTCCACTTT. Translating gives CASSPSDRGLVYSPLHF.

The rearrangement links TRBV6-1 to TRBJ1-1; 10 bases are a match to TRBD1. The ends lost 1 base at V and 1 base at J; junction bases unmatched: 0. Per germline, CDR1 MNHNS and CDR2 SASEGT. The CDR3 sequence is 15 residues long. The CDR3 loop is CASSEGTGGNTEAFF. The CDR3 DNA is TGTGCCAGCAGTGAAGGGACAGGGGGGAACACTGAAGCTTTCTTT.

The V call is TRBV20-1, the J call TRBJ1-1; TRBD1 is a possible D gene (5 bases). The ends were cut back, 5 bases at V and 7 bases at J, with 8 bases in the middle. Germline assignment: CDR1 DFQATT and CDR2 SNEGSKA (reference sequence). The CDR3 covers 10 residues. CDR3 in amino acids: CSASDSEAFF. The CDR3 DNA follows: TGCAGTGCTTCCGACAGTGAAGCTTTCTTT.

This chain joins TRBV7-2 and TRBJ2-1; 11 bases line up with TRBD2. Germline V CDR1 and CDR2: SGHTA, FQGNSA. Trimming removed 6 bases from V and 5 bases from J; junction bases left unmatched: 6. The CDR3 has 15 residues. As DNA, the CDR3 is TGTGCCAGCAGTTGGACTAGCGGGTCTCACAATGAGCAGTTCTTC. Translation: CASSWTSGSHNEQFF.

The CDR3 sequence is CASSSPGQMNTEAFF. The CDR3 nucleotides are TGTGCCAGCAGTTCACCGGGACAGATGAACACTGAAGCTTTCTTT. The chain links TRBV6-2 or TRBV6-3 to TRBJ1-1; 7 bases line up with TRBD1. V gave up 4 bases and J gave up 0 bases; unmatched junction bases: 5. The germline CDR1 and CDR2 sequences are MNHEY and SVGEGT. CDR3 size: 15 residues.

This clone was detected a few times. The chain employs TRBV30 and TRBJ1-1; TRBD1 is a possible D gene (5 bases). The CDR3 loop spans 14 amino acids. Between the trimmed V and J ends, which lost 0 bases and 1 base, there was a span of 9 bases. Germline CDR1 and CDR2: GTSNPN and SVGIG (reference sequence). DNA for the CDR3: TGTGCCTGGAGTGTGGGGCTGGAGAACACTGAAGCTTTCTTT. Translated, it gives CAWSVGLENTEAFF.

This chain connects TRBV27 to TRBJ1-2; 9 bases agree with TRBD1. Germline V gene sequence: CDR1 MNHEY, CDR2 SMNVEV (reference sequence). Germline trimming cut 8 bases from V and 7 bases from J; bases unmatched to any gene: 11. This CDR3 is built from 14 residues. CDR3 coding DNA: TGTGCCAGCTTACCAACAGGGGGCGCGGGTGGCTACACCTTC. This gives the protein CASLPTGGAGGYTF.

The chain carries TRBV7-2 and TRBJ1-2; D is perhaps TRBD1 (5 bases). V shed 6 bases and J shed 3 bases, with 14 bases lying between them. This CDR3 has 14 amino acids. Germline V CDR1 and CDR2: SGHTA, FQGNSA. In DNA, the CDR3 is TGTGCCAGCAGGCTGGCAGCGACAGACTATGGCTACACCTTC. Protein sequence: CASRLAATDYGYTF.

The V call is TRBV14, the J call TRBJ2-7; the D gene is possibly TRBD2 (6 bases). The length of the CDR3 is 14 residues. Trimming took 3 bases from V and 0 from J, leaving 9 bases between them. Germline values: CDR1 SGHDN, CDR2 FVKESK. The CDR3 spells CASSQFGSSYEQYF. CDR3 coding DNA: TGTGCCAGCAGCCAGTTCGGGAGCTCCTACGAGCAGTACTTC.

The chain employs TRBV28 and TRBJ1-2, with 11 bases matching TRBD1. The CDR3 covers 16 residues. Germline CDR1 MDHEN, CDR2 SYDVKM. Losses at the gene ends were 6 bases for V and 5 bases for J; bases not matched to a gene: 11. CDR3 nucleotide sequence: TGTGCCAGCAGCTCCCGGGACAGGGGGTCCAATTATGGCTACACCTTC. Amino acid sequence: CASSSRDRGSNYGYTF.